This T cell receptor (beta chain) was captured by sequencing in a study of shared clonotypes between healthy human individuals. The wider study: Each donor's CD4 naive and CD4 memory cells filled three plates apiece, CD8 naive two, and CD8 memory one. Notes on the study in general: Unshared clonotypes carried lower generation probabilities than those common to all four donors.

Details on this clone: Its antigen remains unidentified.

Sequencing was performed with immunoSEQ multiplex PCR; in TCRdb, only in-frame clones are kept and a portion is missing. The table has 1,500,000 or so clones, over 95% seen once. The V end lost 5 bases, the J end lost 4 bases, and 14 bases lay between the germline ends. From germline, CDR1 is SGHAT and CDR2 FQNNGV. This CDR3 has 14 residues. V is TRBV11-2 and J is TRBJ2-5; D is possibly TRBD1 (6 bases). This sequence originates from a man aged 30 to 45 in good health. The sequencing sample was made of naive CD4+ T cells sorted from blood. Subset given: CD45RA+ positively selected. The CDR3 is CASSVNRAGETQYF. The CDR3 bases are TGTGCCAGCAGCGTGAACAGGGCGGGAGAGACCCAGTACTTC.